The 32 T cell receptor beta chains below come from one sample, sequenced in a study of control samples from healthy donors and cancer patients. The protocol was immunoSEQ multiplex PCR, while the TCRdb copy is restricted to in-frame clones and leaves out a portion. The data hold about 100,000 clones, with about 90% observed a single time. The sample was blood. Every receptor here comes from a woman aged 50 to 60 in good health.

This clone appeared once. CDR3 in DNA: TGTGCCAGCAGCCAAGATATGAGGGGGACCCCTACCTACGAGCAGTACTTC. The encoded protein is CASSQDMRGTPTYEQYF. The chain uses TRBV3-1 (or the pseudogene TRBV3-2) and TRBJ2-7; D possibly corresponds to TRBD1 (6 bases). This CDR3 comprises 17 residues. V shed 0 bases and J shed 2 bases, with 17 bases lying between them. CDR1 is LGHDT, CDR2 YNNKEL, per germline (reference sequence).

This CDR3 reads CASSIKREPNQPQHF. DNA of the CDR3: TGTGCCAGTAGTATAAAGAGAGAACCGAATCAGCCCCAGCATTTT. This chain links TRBV19 with TRBJ1-5; D gene ambiguous. V was pared by 2 bases and J by 4 bases, with 12 bases between. Germline loops: CDR1 LNHDA, CDR2 SQIVND (reference sequence). The CDR3 contains 15 residues.

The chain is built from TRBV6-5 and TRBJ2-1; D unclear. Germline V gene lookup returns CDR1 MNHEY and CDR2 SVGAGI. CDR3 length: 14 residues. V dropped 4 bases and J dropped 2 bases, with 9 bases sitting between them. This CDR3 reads CASSFSVTYNEQFF. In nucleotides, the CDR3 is TGTGCCAGCAGTTTTTCGGTCACCTACAATGAGCAGTTCTTC.

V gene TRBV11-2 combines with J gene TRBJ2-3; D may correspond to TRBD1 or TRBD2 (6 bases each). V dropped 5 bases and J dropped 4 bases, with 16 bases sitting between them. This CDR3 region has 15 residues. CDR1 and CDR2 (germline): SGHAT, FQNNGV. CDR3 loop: CASSRGLVRPDTQYF. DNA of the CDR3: TGTGCCAGCAGCCGGGGGCTAGTACGCCCAGATACGCAGTATTTT.

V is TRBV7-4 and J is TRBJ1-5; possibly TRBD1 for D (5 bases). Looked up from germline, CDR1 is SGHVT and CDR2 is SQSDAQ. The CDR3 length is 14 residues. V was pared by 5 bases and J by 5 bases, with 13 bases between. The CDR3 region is CASSPGGRDQPQHF. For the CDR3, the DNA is TGTGCCAGCAGCCCCGGGGGGAGGGATCAGCCCCAGCATTTT.

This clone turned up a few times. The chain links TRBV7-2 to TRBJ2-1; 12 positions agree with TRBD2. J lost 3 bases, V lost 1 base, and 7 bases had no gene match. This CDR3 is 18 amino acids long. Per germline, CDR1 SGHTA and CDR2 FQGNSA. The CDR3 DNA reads TGTGCCAGCAGCTTAGAAGGGACTAGCGGGCGACACTACAATGAGCAGTTCTTC. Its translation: CASSLEGTSGRHYNEQFF.

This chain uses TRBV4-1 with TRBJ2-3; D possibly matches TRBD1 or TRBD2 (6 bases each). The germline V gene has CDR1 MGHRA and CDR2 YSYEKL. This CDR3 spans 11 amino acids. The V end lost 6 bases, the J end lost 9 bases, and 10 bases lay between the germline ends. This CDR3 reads CASSRGQTQYF. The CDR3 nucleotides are TGCGCCAGCAGTCGGGGGCAGACGCAGTATTTT.

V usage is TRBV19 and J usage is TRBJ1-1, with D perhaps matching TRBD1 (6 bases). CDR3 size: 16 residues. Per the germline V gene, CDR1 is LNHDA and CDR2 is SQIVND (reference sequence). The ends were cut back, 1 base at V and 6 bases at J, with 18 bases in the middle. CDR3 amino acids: CASSIGGGRRSPEAFF. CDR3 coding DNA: TGTGCCAGTAGTATAGGAGGGGGGAGGAGGTCTCCTGAAGCTTTCTTT.

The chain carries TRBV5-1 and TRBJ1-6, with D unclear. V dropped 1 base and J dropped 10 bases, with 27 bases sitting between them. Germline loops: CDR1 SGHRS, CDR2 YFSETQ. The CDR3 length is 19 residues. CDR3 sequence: CASSLFITRTGEEGSPLHF. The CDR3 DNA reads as TGCGCCAGCAGCTTGTTCATTACAAGGACGGGCGAGGAAGGATCACCCCTCCACTTT.

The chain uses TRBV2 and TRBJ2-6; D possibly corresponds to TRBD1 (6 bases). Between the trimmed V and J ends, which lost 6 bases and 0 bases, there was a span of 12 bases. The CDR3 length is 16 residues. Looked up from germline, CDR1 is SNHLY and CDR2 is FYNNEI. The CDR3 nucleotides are TGTGCCAGCAGCCGGGACACGAGCTCTGGGGCCAACGTCCTGACTTTC. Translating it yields CASSRDTSSGANVLTF.

CDR3 sequence: CASSLLDNSPLHF. The CDR3 DNA is TGTGCCAGCAGTTTGCTGGATAATTCACCCCTCCACTTT. The genes are TRBV6-6 and TRBJ1-6; D remains unclear. Germline CDR1 and CDR2: MNHNY and SVGAGI (reference sequence). CDR3 length equals 13 residues. With 4 bases removed from V and 5 bases from J, the gap between germline ends came to 6 bases.

The CDR3 DNA reads as TGTGCCAGCATTTGGATCAGACAGGGATTTCTGTCTGGGGCCAACGTCCTGACTTTC. Its translation is CASIWIRQGFLSGANVLTF. The chain has TRBV7-9 and TRBJ2-6; 7 bases align to TRBD1. V gave up 7 bases and J gave up 1 base; unmatched junction bases: 16. The CDR3 consists of 19 residues. CDR1 and CDR2 (germline): SEHNR, FQNEAQ (reference sequence).

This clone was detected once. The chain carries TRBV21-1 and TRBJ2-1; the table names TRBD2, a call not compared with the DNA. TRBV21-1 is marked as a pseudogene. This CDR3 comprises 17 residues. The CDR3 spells CASITPKDRRGGNEQFF. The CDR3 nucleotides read TGTGCCAGCATTACCCCAAAAGACCGTCGGGGAGGAAATGAGCAGTTCTTC.

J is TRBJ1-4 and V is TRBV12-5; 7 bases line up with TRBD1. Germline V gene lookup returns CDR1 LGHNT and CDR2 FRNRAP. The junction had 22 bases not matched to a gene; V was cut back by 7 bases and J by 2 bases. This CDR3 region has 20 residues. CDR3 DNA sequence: TGTGCTAGTGCGGGGCAGGGGGACCTCTTACCTGCAGGGACTAATGAAAAACTGTTTTTT. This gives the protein CASAGQGDLLPAGTNEKLFF.

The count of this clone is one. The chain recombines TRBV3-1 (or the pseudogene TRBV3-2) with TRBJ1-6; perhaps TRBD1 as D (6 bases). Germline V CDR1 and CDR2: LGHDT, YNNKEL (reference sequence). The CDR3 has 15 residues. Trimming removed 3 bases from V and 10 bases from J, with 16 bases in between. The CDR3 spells CASSQAFRGPSPLHF. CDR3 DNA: TGTGCCAGCAGCCAGGCCTTCAGGGGCCCCTCACCCCTCCACTTT.

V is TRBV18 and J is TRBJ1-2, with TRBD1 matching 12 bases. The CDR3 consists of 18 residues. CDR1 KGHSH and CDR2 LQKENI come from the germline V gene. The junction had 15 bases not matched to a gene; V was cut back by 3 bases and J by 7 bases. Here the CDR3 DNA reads TGTGCCAGCTCACCGTTGTTCCGGGACAGGGGGCCCGAGGGTGGCTACACCTTC. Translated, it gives CASSPLFRDRGPEGGYTF.

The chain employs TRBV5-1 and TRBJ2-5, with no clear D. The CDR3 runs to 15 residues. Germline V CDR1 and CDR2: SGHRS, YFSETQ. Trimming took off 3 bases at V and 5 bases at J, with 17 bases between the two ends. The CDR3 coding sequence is TGCGCCAGCAGCTCCAACGTAGGGCGGCGGGAGACCCAGTACTTC. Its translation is CASSSNVGRRETQYF.

The chain's CDR3 is CASSLAGGRITGELFF. In DNA, the CDR3 is TGTGCCAGCAGCTTAGCGGGCGGGAGGATCACCGGGGAGCTGTTTTTT. This chain links TRBV7-3 with TRBJ2-2, with 8 bases identical to TRBD2. The CDR3 runs to 16 residues. Germline CDR1 and CDR2: SGHTA and FQGTGA. V shed 2 bases and J 4 bases; nucleotides not matched to a gene: 6.

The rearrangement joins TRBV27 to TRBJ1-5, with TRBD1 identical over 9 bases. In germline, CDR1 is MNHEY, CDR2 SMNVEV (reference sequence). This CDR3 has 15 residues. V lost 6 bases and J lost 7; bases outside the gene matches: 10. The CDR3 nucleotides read TGTGCCAGCAGCTTTGACAGGGGGAGAGGACAGCCCCAGCATTTT. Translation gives CASSFDRGRGQPQHF.

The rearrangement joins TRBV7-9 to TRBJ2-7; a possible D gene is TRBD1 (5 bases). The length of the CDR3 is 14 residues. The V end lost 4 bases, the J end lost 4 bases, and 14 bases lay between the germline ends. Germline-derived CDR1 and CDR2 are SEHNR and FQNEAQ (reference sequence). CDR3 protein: CASSSRTLNYEQYF. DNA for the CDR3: TGTGCCAGCAGCTCCCGGACATTGAATTACGAGCAGTACTTC.

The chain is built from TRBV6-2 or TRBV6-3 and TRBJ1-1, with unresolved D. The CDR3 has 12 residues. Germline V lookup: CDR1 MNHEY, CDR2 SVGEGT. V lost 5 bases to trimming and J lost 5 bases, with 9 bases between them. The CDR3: CASSHGETEAFF. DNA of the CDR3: TGTGCCAGCAGTCACGGGGAGACTGAAGCTTTCTTT.

The CDR3 sequence is CASSLVGVRYNSPLHF. The CDR3 DNA follows: TGTGCCAGCAGCCTGGTTGGAGTGAGATATAATTCACCCCTCCACTTT. The chain employs TRBV14 and TRBJ1-6, with unresolved D. The V and J ends lost 4 bases and 4 bases respectively, with 14 bases between them. The germline V gene encodes CDR1 SGHDN and CDR2 FVKESK. The CDR3 is made up of 16 amino acids.

DNA for the CDR3: TGTGCCATCAGTGAATGGGGCCACGAGCAGTACGTC. The encoded protein is CAISEWGHEQYV. The chain combines TRBV10-3 with TRBJ2-7; D may be TRBD1 (5 bases). Germline-derived CDR1 and CDR2 are ENHRY and SYGVKD. The germline V and J ends were trimmed by 3 bases and 5 bases, with 8 bases remaining between them. The CDR3 contains 12 residues.

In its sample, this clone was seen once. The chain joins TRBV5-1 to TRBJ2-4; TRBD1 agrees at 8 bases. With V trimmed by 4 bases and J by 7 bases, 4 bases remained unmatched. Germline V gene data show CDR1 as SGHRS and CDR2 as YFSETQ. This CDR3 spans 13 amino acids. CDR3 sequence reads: CASSKGQGNIQYF. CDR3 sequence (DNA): TGCGCCAGCAGCAAAGGACAGGGCAACATTCAGTACTTC.

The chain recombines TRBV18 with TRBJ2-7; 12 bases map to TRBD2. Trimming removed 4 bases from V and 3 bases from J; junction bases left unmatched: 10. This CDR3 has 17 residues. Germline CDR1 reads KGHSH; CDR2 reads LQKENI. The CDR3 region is CASSHPGLAGRYYEQYF. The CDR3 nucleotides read TGTGCCAGCTCACACCCCGGACTAGCGGGGCGCTACTACGAGCAGTACTTC. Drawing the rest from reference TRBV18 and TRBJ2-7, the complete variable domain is NAGVMQNPRHLVRRRGQEARLRCSPMKGHSHVYWYRQLPEEGLKFMVYLQKENIIDESGMPKERFSAEFPKEGPSILRIQQVVRGDSAAYFCASSHPGLAGRYYEQYFGPGTRLTVT.

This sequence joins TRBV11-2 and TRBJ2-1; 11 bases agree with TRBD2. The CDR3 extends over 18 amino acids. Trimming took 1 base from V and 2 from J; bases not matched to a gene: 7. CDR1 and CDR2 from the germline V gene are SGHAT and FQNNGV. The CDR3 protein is CASSLGSGRANPYNEQFF. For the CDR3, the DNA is TGTGCCAGCAGCTTAGGTAGCGGGAGGGCCAACCCCTACAATGAGCAGTTCTTC.

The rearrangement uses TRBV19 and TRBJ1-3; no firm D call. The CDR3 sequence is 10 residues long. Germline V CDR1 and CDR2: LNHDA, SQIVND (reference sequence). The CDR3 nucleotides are TGTGCGCTAGAGGGTTCCACCATATATTTT. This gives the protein CALEGSTIYF.

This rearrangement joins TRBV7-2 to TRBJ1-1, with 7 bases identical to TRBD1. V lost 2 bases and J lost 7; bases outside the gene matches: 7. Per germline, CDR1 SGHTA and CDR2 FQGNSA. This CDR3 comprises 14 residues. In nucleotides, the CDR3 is TGTGCCAGCAGCTTAAAACAGGGACAGCGTGAAGCTTTCTTT. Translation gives CASSLKQGQREAFF.

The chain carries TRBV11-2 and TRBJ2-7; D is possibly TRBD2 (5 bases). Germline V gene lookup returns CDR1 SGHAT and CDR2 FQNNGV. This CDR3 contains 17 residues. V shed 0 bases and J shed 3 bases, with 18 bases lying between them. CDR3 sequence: CASSLDGLPLWHYEQYV. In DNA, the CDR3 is TGTGCCAGCAGCTTAGATGGACTTCCCCTTTGGCACTACGAGCAGTACGTC.

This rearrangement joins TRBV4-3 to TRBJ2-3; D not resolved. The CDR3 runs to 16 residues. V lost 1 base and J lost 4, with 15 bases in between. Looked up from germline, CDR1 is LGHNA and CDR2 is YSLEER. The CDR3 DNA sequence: TGCGCCAGCAGCCAAGTAGGATGGACCATGGCAGATACGCAGTATTTT. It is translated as CASSQVGWTMADTQYF.

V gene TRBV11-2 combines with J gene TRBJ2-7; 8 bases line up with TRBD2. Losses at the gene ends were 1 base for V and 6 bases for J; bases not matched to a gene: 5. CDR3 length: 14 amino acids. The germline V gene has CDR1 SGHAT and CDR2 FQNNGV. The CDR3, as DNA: TGTGCCAGCAGCTTAGCATCGGGGGGGCGCGAGCAGTACTTC. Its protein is CASSLASGGREQYF.

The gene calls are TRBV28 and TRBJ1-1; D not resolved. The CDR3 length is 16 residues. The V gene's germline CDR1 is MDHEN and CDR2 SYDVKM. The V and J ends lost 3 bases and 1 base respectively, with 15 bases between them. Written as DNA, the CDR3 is TGTGCCAGCAGTTTGGCTAGCCTACTCCAGAACACTGAAGCTTTCTTT. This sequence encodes CASSLASLLQNTEAFF.